This TCR beta chain was profiled in a study of T cell responses to AZD1222 COVID-19 vaccine. This CDR3 has 15 amino acids. CDR1 and CDR2 (germline): MDHEN, SYDVKM. V was pared by 3 bases and J by 0 bases, with 4 bases of the junction left unmatched. Method: immunoSEQ multiplex PCR; TCRdb's copy keeps in-frame clones and lacks some. The repertoire has about 150,000 clones, about nine tenths of them found once; the top ten carry roughly 6.9%. This sequence was found in an adult who had recovered from COVID-19. This specimen was peripheral blood, taken after recovery from COVID-19. V gene TRBV28 combines with J gene TRBJ2-7; TRBD2 matches at 8 bases. CDR3 residues: CASSLEREISYEQYF. In DNA, the CDR3 is TGTGCCAGCAGTTTGGAGCGGGAGATCTCCTACGAGCAGTACTTC. The whole variable domain, remainder taken from reference TRBV28 and TRBJ2-7, is DVKVTQSSRYLVKRTGEKVFLECVQDMDHENMFWYRQDPGLGLRLIYFSYDVKMKEKGDIPEGYSVSREKKERFSLILESASTNQTSMYLCASSLEREISYEQYFGPGTRLTVT.